The 9 T cell receptor beta chains presented below share a single source sample, sequenced in a study of chemoradiotherapy in HPV16-positive cancers (dated by TCRdb to between 2020 and 2023). Library construction relied on the immunoSEQ multiplex PCR assay. The source is immuneACCESS, and TCRdb retained only in-frame sequences with V and J called. Part of the clones is not carried over; for the studies checked, unresolved V genes explain less than half of this, and the remainder is unexplained. Recorded for this sample are around 14,000 clones; roughly 93% of them occurred a single time. The top ten constitute roughly 2.5% of the sample. Sequencing used blood, obtained from a patient who underwent chemoradiotherapy. The receptors were sampled from a human donor with HPV-associated anogenital cancer.

This rearrangement joins TRBV15 to TRBJ1-5; 10 positions agree with TRBD1. V dropped 6 bases and J dropped 1; count of bases not matched to a gene: 6. CDR1 is LNHNV, CDR2 YYDKDF, per germline (reference sequence). The CDR3 spans 16 residues. In DNA form, the CDR3 reads TGTGCCACCAGGAGGGACAGGGGTTTGAGCAATCAGCCCCAGCATTTT. Its translation is CATRRDRGLSNQPQHF.

The chain couples TRBV4-3 to TRBJ1-2; perhaps TRBD1 as D (6 bases). The V and J ends lost 0 bases and 2 bases respectively, with 13 bases between them. Per the germline V gene, CDR1 is LGHNA and CDR2 is YSLEER. The CDR3 consists of 16 residues. The CDR3 sequence: CASSQDLQGVNYGYTF. The CDR3 DNA is TGCGCCAGCAGCCAAGATTTACAGGGAGTAAACTATGGCTACACCTTC.

The J gene is TRBJ2-5, the V gene TRBV5-1; D unresolved. Germline V gene lookup returns CDR1 SGHRS and CDR2 YFSETQ. V gave up 0 bases and J gave up 5 bases, with 11 bases separating them. The CDR3 runs to 14 residues. The CDR3 nucleotides read TGCGCCAGCAGCTTGGCCGACACTTTGGAGACCCAGTACTTC. Encoded protein: CASSLADTLETQYF.

The chain is built from TRBV5-1 and TRBJ2-1; TRBD1 agrees at 9 bases. The CDR3 spans 16 residues. Germline CDR1 SGHRS, CDR2 YFSETQ. V dropped 1 base and J dropped 5; count of bases not matched to a gene: 7. CDR3 bases: TGCGCCAGCAGCTTGAGTCCTGGACAGGGGAACAATGAGCAGTTCTTC. Its protein product is CASSLSPGQGNNEQFF. The variable domain in full, completed from reference TRBV5-1 and TRBJ2-1, reads KAGVTQTPRYLIKTRGQQVTLSCSPISGHRSVSWYQQTPGQGLQFLFEYFSETQRNKGNFPGRFSGRQFSNSRSEMNVSTLELGDSALYLCASSLSPGQGNNEQFFGPGTRLTVL.

This clone was seen only once. The genes are TRBV29-1 and TRBJ2-3, with D possibly matching TRBD2 (6 bases). This CDR3 has 13 amino acids. The V end was cut by 7 bases, the J end by 3 bases, with 14 bases between. Germline CDR1 reads SQVTM; CDR2 reads ANQGSEA. CDR3 loop: CSASVGRTDTQYF. The CDR3 nucleotides read TGCAGCGCTTCGGTAGGGAGGACAGATACGCAGTATTTT.

The V call is TRBV7-2, the J call TRBJ2-3; a possible D gene is TRBD1 (6 bases). Between the trimmed V and J ends, which lost 5 bases and 4 bases, there was a span of 13 bases. Germline V gene data show CDR1 as SGHTA and CDR2 as FQGNSA. The CDR3 is 14 residues long. CDR3 sequence (DNA): TGTGCCAGCAGCATCAACAGGGTTTCAGATACGCAGTATTTT. It yields the protein CASSINRVSDTQYF.

The chain has TRBV9 and TRBJ2-7, with D possibly TRBD2 on 6 matching bases. This CDR3 has 13 residues. CDR1 is SGDLS, CDR2 YYNGEE, per germline. Trimming removed 4 bases at V and 1 base at J, with 9 bases between. DNA of the CDR3: TGTGCCAGCAGCCCGGGGAGGTCCTACGAGCAGTACTTC. Residues: CASSPGRSYEQYF.

The chain joins TRBV14 to TRBJ1-2, with 8 bases identical to TRBD1. The CDR3 is 15 residues long. With 4 bases clipped from V and 5 bases from J, the junction kept 9 bases outside the gene matches. Germline V gene data show CDR1 as SGHDN and CDR2 as FVKESK. CDR3 sequence reads: CASSPRQGLTYGYTF. The CDR3 nucleotides read TGTGCCAGCAGCCCTAGACAGGGGCTAACTTATGGCTACACCTTC.

The rearrangement uses TRBV5-1 and TRBJ2-5, with D unclear. The V gene's germline CDR1 is SGHRS and CDR2 YFSETQ. CDR3 length: 12 residues. V was trimmed by 4 bases and J by 4 bases, leaving 8 bases between them. CDR3 nucleotides: TGCGCCAGCAGCGGGCTTGGAGAGACCCAGTACTTC. It codes for CASSGLGETQYF.